This TCR beta chain is from a study of T cells in Graves' hyperthyroidism and ophthalmopathy. Study as a whole: The initial diagnosis was the point when peripheral blood was collected, ahead of any treatment.

This clonotype has a handful of counts. The CDR3 regions of TCR beta were amplified from RNA transcripts. Carried out on the TCR CDR3, a first-round RT-PCR used the HTBI primer set. TCRdb ran MiXCR on the multiplex PCR reads and lists one entry per CDR3 protein. The top ten hold around 27% of the sample, which has approximately 400,000 distinct CDR3 sequences, about an eighth seen once. For ophthalmopathy patients, the Clinical Activity Score was at least 3 and the NOSPECS grade at least 4; duration was under 3 months. Extraction of PBMCs used around 9.6 ml of fresh peripheral blood. This CDR3 has 14 residues. Trimming removed 7 bases from V and 7 bases from J, with 17 bases in between. Germline lookup yields CDR1 LNHDA and CDR2 SQIVND (reference sequence).

Sequenced material: blood. This chain joins TRBV19 and TRBJ2-1, with D possibly being TRBD1 (6 bases). The receptor was isolated from a man aged 45-60 years with Graves' ophthalmopathy. CDR3 sequence reads: CASTVQGSRNEQFF. The CDR3 DNA reads as TGTGCCAGTACTGTACAGGGTTCCCGTAATGAGCAGTTCTTC.